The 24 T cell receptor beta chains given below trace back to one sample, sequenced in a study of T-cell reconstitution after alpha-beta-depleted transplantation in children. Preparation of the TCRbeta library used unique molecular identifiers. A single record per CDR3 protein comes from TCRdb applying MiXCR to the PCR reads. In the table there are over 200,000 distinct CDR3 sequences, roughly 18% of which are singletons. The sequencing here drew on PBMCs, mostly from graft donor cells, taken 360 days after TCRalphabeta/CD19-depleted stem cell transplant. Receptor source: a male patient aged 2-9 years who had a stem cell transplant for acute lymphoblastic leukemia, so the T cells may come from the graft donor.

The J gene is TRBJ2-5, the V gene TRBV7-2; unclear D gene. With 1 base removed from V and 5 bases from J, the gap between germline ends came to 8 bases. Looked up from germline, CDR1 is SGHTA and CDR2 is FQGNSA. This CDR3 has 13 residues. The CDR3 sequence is CASSLVPLETQYF. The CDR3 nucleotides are TGTGCCAGCAGCTTAGTTCCACTGGAGACCCAGTACTTC.

The CDR3 DNA is TGTGCCAGCAGCTTACCCAGGGGGTGGGGTGAAGCTTTCTTT. Translating gives CASSLPRGWGEAFF. The chain has TRBV7-9 and TRBJ1-1; the match to TRBD1 covers 7 bases. There are 14 residues in the CDR3. Trimming removed 2 bases from V and 7 bases from J; junction bases left unmatched: 7. From germline, CDR1 is SEHNR and CDR2 FQNEAQ (reference sequence).

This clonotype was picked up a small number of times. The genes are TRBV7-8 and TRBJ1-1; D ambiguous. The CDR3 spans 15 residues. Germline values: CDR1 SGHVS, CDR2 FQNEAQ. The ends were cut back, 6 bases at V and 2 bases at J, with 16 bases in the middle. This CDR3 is CASRPSRVGNTEAFF. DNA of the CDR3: TGTGCCAGCAGGCCCTCCCGAGTGGGAAACACTGAAGCTTTCTTT. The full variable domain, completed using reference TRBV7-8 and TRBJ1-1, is GAGVSQSPRYKVAKRGQDVALRCDPISGHVSLFWYQQALGQGPEFLTYFQNEAQLDKSGLPSDRFFAERPEGSVSTLKIQRTQQEDSAVYLCASRPSRVGNTEAFFGQGTRLTVV.

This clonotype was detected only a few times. The CDR3 DNA follows: TGCAGTGCCTCGGGACGGAGCTCTGGAAACACCATATATTTT. Translating it yields CSASGRSSGNTIYF. This rearrangement joins TRBV20-1 to TRBJ1-3; a possible D gene is TRBD1 (5 bases). Germline CDR1 DFQATT, CDR2 SNEGSKA (reference sequence). V gave up 6 bases and J gave up 0 bases, with 12 bases separating them. CDR3 size: 14 residues.

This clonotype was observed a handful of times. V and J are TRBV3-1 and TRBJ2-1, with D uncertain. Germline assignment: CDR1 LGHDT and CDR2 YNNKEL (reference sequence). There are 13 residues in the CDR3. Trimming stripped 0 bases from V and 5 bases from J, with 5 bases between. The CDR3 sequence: CASSQELNNEQFF. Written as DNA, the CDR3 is TGTGCCAGCAGCCAAGAACTAAACAATGAGCAGTTCTTC.

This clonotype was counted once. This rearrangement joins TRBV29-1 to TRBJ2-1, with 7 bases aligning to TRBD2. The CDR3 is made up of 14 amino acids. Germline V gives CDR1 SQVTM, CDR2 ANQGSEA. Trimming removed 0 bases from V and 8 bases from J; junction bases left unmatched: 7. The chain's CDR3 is CSVEDLPRGDEQFF. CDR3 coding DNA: TGCAGCGTTGAAGATCTTCCCCGGGGGGATGAGCAGTTCTTC.

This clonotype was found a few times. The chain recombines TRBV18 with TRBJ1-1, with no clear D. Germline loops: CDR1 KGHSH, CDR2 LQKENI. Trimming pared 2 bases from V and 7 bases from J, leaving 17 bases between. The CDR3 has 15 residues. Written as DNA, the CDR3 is TGTGCCAGCTCACCAAGTGGCCCGGGTGACGTTGAAGCTTTCTTT. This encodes CASSPSGPGDVEAFF.

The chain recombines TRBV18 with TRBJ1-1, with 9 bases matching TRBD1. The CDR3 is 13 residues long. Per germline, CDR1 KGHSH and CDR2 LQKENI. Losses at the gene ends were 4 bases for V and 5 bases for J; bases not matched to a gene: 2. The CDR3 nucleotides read TGTGCCAGCTCACGGGACAGGGATACTGAAGCTTTCTTT. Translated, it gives CASSRDRDTEAFF.

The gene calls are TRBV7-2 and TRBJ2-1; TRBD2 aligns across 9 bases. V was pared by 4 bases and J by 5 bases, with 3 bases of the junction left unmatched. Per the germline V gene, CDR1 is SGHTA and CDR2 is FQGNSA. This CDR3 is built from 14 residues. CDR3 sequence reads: CASSSGLANNEQFF. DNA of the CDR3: TGTGCCAGCAGCTCGGGACTAGCCAACAATGAGCAGTTCTTC.

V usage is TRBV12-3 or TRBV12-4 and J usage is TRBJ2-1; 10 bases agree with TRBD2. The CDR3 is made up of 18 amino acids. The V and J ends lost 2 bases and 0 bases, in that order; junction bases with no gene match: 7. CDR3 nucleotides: TGTGCCAGCAGTTTACACACTAGCGGGGTGTTCTCCTACAATGAGCAGTTCTTC. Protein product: CASSLHTSGVFSYNEQFF.

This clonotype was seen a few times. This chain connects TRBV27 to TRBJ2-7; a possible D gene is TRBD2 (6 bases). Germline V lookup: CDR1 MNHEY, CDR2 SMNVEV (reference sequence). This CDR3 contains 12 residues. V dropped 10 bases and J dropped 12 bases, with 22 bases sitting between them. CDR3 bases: TGTGCCACCCCTTTGGACGAGCGGGTTCGGTACTTC. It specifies CATPLDERVRYF.

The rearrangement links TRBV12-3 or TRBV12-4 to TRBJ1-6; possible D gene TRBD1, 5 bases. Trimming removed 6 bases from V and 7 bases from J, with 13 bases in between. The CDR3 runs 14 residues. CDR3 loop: CASSPGTQNSPLHF. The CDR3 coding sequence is TGTGCCAGCAGCCCGGGGACCCAAAATTCACCCCTCCACTTT.

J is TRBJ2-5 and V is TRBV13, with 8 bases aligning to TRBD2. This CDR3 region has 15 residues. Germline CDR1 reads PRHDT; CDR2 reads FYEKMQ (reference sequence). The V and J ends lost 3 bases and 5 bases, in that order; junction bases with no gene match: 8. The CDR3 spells CASSFSRGGRETQYF. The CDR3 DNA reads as TGTGCCAGCAGCTTTTCCCGGGGGGGCCGGGAGACCCAGTACTTC.

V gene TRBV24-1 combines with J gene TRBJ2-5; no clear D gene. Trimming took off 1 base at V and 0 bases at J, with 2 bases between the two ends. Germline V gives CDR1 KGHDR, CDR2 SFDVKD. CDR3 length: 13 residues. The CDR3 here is CATSDFYQETQYF. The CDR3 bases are TGTGCCACCAGTGATTTCTACCAAGAGACCCAGTACTTC.

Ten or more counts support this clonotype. CDR3 amino acids: CSAPLSPSYEQYF. The CDR3 DNA reads TGCAGTGCCCCCCTCAGTCCTTCCTACGAGCAGTACTTC. The rearrangement links TRBV20-1 to TRBJ2-7; D gene ambiguous. CDR3 size: 13 residues. Germline V gives CDR1 DFQATT, CDR2 SNEGSKA (reference sequence). V gave up 6 bases and J gave up 1 base, with 13 bases separating them.

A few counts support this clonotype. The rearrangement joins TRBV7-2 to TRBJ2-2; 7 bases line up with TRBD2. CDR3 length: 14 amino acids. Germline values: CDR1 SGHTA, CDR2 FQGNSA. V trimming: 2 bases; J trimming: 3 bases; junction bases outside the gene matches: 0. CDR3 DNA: TGTGCCAGCAGCTTACGGGGGGACACCGGGGAGCTGTTTTTT. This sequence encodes CASSLRGDTGELFF.

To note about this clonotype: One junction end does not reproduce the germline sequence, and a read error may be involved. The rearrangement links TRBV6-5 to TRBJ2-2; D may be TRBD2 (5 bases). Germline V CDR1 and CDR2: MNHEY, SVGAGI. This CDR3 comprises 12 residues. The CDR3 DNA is TGTGCCAGCAGTTACGGGCCCTGGGAGCCGTTTTTT. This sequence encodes CASSYGPWEPFF.

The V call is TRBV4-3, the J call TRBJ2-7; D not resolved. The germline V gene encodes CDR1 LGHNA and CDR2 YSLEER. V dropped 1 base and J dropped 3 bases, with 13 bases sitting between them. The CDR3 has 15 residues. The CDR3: CASSQVRHGLYEQYF. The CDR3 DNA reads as TGCGCCAGCAGCCAAGTACGTCATGGCCTCTACGAGCAGTACTTC.

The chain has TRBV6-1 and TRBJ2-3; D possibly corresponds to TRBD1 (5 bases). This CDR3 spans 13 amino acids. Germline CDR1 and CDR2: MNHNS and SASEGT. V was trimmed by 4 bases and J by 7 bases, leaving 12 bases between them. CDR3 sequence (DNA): TGTGCCAGCAGTGTCGCAGGGTTGTATACGCAGTATTTT. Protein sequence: CASSVAGLYTQYF.

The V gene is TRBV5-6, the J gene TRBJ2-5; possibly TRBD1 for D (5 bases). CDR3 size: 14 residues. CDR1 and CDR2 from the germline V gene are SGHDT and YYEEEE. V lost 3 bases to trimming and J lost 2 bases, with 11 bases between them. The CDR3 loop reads CASSSRQIQETQYF. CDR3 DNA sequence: TGTGCCAGCAGCTCCCGACAGATTCAAGAGACCCAGTACTTC.

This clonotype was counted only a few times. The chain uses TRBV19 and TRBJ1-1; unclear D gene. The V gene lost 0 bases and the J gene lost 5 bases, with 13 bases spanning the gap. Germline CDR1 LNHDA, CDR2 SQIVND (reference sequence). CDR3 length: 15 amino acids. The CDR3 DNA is TGTGCCAGTAGTATAGAGCCGGCTAGGAGGACTGAAGCTTTCTTT. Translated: CASSIEPARRTEAFF.

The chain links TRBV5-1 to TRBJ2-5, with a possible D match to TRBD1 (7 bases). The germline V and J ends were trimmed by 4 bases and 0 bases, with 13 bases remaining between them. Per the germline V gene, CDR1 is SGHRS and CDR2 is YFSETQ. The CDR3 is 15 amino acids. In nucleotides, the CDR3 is TGCGCCAGCAGCCCAGGGGGGACCAACCAAGAGACCCAGTACTTC. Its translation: CASSPGGTNQETQYF.

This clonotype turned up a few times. CDR3 sequence: CSVGYPYTEAFF. The DNA for the CDR3 is TGCAGCGTTGGCTACCCCTACACTGAAGCTTTCTTT. This chain links TRBV29-1 with TRBJ1-1; D uncertain. The germline gives CDR1 SQVTM, CDR2 ANQGSEA. Trimming cost V 4 bases and J 3 bases, with 9 bases left between them. The CDR3 runs to 12 residues.

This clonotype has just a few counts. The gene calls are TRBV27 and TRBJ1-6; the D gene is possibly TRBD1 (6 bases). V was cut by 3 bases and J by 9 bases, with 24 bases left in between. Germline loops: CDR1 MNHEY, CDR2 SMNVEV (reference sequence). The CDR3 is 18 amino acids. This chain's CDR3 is CASSLDEGMRGARSPLHF. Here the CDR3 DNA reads TGTGCCAGCAGTTTGGACGAGGGGATGAGGGGGGCTCGTTCACCCCTCCACTTT.